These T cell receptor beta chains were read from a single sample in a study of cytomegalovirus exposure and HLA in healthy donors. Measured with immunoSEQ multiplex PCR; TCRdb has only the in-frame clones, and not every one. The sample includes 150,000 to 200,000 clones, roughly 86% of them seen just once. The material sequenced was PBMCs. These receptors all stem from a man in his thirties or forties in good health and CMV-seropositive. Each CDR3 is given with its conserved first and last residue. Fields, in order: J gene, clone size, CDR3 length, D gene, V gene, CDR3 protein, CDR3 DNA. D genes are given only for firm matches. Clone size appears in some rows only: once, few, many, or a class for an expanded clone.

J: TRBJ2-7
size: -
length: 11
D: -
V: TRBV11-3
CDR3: CASSSTSEQYF
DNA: TGTGCCAGCAGCTCGACCAGCGAGCAGTACTTC

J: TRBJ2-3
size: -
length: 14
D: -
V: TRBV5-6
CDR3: CASSHNSRRDTQYF
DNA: TGTGCCAGCAGCCATAACTCGAGGCGGGATACGCAGTATTTT

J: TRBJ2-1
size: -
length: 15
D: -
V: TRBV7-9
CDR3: CASSFPGSSYNEQFF
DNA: TGTGCCAGCAGCTTTCCGGGGAGCTCCTACAATGAGCAGTTCTTC

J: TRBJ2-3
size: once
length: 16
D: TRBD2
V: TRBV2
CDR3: CASSVTSGRETDTQYF
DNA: TGTGCCAGCAGCGTCACTAGCGGGAGAGAAACAGATACGCAGTATTTT

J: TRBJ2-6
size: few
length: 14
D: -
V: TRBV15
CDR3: CATSIGAGANVLTF
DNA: TGTGCCACCAGCATCGGGGCTGGGGCCAACGTCCTGACTTTC

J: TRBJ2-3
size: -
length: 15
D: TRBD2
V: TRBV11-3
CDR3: CASSAYSGSTDTQYF
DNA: TGTGCCAGCAGCGCATATAGCGGGAGCACAGATACGCAGTATTTT

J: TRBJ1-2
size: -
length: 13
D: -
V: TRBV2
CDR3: CASSVRAGDGYTF
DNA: TGTGCCAGCAGTGTTCGGGCAGGGGATGGCTACACCTTC

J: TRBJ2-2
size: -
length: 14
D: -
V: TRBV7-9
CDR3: CASSWQGFTGELFF
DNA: TGTGCCAGCAGCTGGCAGGGATTTACCGGGGAGCTGTTTTTT

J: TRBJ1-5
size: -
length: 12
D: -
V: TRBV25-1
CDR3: CASSVSNQPQHF
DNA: TGTGCCAGCAGCGTTAGCAATCAGCCCCAGCATTTT

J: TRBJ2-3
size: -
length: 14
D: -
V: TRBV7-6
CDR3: CASSLVLGTDTQYF
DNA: TGTGCCAGCAGCTTAGTTCTCGGCACAGATACGCAGTATTTT

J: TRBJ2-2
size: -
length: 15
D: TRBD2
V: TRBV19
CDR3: CASTAWEGRSGELFF
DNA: TGTGCCAGTACCGCGTGGGAGGGAAGGTCCGGGGAGCTGTTTTTT

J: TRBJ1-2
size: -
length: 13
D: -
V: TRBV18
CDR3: CASSPAQGNGYTF
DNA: TGTGCCAGCTCACCTGCACAGGGAAATGGCTACACCTTC

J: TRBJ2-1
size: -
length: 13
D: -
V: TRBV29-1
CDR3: CSTYNSPGLKQFF
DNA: TGCAGCACCTACAACTCACCGGGACTGAAGCAGTTCTTC

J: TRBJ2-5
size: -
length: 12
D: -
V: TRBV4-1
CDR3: CASSPGQETQYF
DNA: TGCGCCAGCAGCCCAGGTCAAGAGACCCAGTACTTC

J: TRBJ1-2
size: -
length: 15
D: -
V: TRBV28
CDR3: CASSLSPGALDGYTF
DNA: TGTGCCAGCAGTCTCTCCCCCGGGGCCCTGGATGGCTACACCTTC

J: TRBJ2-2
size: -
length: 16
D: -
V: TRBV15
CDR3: CATSSTGTANTGELFF
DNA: TGTGCCACCAGCAGTACCGGGACCGCGAACACCGGGGAGCTGTTTTTT

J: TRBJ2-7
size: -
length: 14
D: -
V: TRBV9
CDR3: CASSVEEGSYEQYF
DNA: TGTGCCAGCAGCGTAGAGGAGGGTTCCTACGAGCAGTACTTC

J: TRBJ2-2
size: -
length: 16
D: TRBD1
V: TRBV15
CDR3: CATSRDDRANTGELFF
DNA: TGTGCCACCAGCAGAGATGACAGGGCGAACACCGGGGAGCTGTTTTTT

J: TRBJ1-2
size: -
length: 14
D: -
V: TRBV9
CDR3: CASSVAGRASGYTF
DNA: TGTGCCAGCAGCGTAGCGGGCAGAGCCTCAGGCTACACCTTC

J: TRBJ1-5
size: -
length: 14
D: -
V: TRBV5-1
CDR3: CASSLGLSNQPQHF
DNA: TGCGCCAGCAGCTTGGGTCTTTCAAATCAGCCCCAGCATTTT

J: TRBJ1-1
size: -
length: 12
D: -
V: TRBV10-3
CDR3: CAISGRNTEAFF
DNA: TGTGCCATCAGTGGGCGGAACACTGAAGCTTTCTTT

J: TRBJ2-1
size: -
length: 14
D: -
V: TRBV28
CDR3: CASSFPKRRNEQFF
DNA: TGTGCCAGCAGCTTTCCTAAGCGGAGGAATGAGCAGTTCTTC

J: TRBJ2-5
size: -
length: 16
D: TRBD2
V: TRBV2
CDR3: CATSRTSGRAPETQYF
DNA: TGTGCCACCTCCCGGACTAGCGGGAGGGCCCCAGAGACCCAGTACTTC

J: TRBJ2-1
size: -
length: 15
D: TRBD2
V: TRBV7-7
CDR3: CASSFRSSGGGEQFF
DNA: TGTGCCAGCAGCTTTCGGAGTAGCGGGGGAGGTGAGCAGTTCTTC

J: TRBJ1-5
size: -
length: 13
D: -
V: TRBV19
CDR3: CASSGTENQPQHF
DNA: TGTGCCAGTAGCGGGACGGAGAATCAGCCCCAGCATTTT

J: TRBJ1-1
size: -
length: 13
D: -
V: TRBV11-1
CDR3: CASSTRVTTEAFF
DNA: TGTGCCAGCAGCACCAGGGTGACCACTGAAGCTTTCTTT

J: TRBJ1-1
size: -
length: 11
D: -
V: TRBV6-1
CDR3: CASTRGGGAFF
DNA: TGTGCCAGCACAAGGGGTGGGGGGGCTTTCTTT

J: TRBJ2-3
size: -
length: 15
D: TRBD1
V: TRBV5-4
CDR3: CASSYDRGSLDTQYF
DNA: TGTGCCAGCAGCTACGACAGGGGTTCATTAGATACGCAGTATTTT

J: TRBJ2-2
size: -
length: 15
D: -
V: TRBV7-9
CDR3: CASSFVMGNTGELFF
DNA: TGTGCCAGCAGCTTTGTCATGGGTAACACCGGGGAGCTGTTTTTT

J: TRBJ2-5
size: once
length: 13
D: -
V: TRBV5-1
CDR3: CASSLSPQETQYF
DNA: TGCGCCAGCAGCTTGAGCCCCCAAGAGACCCAGTACTTC

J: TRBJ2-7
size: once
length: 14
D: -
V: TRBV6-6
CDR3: CASSYELPSPEQYF
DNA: TGTGCCAGCAGTTACGAGCTCCCTAGCCCCGAGCAGTACTTC

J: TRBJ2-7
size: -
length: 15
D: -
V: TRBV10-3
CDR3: CAISDSGIPLREQYF
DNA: TGTGCCATCAGTGATTCCGGGATCCCCCTGCGCGAGCAGTACTTC

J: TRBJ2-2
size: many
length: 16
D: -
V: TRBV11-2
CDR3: CASSLGHLTRAGELFF
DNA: TGTGCCAGCAGCTTAGGCCACCTCACACGGGCCGGGGAGCTGTTTTTT

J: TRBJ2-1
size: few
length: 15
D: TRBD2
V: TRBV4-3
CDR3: CASSQDGLAGEEQFF
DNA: TGCGCCAGCAGCCAAGATGGCCTAGCGGGGGAGGAGCAGTTCTTC

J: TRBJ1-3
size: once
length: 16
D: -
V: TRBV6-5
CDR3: CASSYNQGSAGNTIYF
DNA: TGTGCCAGCAGTTACAACCAGGGTAGTGCGGGAAACACCATATATTTT

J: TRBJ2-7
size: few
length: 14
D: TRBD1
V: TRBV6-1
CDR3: CASRKMTGKREQYF
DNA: TGTGCCAGCAGGAAAATGACAGGGAAGAGGGAGCAGTACTTC

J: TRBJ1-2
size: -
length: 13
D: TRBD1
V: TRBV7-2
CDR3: CASSFDRDYGYTF
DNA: TGTGCCAGCAGCTTTGACAGGGACTATGGCTACACCTTC

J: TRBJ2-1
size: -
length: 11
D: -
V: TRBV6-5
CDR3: CASQIYNEQFF
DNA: TGTGCCAGCCAGATCTACAATGAGCAGTTCTTC

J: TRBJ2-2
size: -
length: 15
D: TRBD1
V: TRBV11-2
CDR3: CASTVDRVDTGELFF
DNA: TGTGCCAGCACCGTCGACAGGGTCGACACCGGGGAGCTGTTTTTT